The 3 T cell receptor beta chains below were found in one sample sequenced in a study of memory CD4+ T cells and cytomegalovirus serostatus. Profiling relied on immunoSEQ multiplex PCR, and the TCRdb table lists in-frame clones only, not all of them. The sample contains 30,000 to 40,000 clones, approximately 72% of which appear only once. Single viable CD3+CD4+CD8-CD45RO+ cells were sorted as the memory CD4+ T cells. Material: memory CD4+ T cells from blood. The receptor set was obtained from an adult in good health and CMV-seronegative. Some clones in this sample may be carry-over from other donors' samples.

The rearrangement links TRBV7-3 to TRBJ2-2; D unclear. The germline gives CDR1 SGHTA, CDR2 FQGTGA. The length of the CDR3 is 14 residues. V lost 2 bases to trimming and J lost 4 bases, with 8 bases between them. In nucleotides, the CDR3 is TGTGCCAGCAGCTTATTGGGCTCCACCGGGGAGCTGTTTTTT. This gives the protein CASSLLGSTGELFF.

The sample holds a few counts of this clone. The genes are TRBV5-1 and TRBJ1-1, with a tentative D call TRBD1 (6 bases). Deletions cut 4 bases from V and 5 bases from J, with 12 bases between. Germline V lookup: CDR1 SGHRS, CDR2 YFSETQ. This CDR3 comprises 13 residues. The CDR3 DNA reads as TGCGCCAGCAGCACTGCTACAGGGACTGAAGCTTTCTTT. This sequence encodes CASSTATGTEAFF.

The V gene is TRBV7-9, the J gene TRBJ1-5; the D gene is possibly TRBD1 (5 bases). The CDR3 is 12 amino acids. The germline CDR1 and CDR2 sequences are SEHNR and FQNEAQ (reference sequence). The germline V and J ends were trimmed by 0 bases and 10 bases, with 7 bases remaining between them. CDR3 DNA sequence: TGTGCCAGCAGCTTAGCAGGGGACCCCCAGCATTTT. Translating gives CASSLAGDPQHF.